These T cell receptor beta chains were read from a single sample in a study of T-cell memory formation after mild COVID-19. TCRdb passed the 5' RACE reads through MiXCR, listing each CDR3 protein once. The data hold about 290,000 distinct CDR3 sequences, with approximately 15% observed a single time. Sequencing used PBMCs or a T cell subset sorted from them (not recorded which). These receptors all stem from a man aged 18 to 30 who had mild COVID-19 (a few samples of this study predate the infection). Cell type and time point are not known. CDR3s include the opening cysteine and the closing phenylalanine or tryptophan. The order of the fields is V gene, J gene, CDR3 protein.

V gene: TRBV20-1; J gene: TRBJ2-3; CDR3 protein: CSAPGNSDTQYF
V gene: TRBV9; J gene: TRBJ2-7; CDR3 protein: CASSKTSGSSYEQYF
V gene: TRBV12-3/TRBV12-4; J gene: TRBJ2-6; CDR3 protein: CASSFYPSGANVLTF
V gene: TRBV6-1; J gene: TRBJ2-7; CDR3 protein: CASEGNHYEQYF
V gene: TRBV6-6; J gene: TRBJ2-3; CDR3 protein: CASGTTNTDTQYF
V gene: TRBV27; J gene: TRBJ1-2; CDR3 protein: CASSSDQGFYGYTF
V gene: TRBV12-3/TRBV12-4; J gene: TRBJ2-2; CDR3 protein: CASSSLAGATGELFF
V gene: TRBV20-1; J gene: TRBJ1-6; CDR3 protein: CSARDRGVDSPLHF
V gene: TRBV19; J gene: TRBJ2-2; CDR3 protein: CASMALGVNTGELFF
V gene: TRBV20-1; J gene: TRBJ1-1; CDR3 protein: CSASRTTGGDTEAFF
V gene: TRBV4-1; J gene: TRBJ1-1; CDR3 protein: CASSQPYQGLNTEAFF
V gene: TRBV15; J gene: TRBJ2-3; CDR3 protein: CATSRGRGSTDTQYF
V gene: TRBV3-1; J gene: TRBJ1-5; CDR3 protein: CASSQDGPGSKNQPQHF
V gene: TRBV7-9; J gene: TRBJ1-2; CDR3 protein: CASSLIMTKSYGYTF
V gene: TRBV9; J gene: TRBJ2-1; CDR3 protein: CASSGRAGGSYNEQFF
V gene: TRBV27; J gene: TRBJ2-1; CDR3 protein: CASSKRGGAYNEQFF
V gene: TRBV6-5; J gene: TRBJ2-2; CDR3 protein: CASSYFGTGANTGELFF
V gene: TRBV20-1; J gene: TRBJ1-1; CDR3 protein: CSAREGDSWGTEAFF
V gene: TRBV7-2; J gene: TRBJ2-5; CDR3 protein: CASSPKLMTQYF
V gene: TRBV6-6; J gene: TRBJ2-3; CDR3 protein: CAARTASTDTQYF
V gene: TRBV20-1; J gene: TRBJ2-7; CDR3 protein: CSARRLAGGYEQYF
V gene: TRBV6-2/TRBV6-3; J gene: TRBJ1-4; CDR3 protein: CASPTFEKLFF
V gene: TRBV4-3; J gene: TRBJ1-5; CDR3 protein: CASSQDMGTGGSDQPQHF
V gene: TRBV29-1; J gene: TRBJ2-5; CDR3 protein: CSVEGQGSDLETQYF
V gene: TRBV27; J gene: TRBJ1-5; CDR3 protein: CASSWGGGNQPQHF
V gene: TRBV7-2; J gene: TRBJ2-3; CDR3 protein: CASSSGGFGDTQYF
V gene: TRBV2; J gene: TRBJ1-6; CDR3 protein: CATSGRRYNSPLHF
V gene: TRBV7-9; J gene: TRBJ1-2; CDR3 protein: CASSPTQANYGYTF
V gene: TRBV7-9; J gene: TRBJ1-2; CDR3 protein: CASSRTGTEGGYTF
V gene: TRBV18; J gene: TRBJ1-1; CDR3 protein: CASSPSRRGNTEAFF
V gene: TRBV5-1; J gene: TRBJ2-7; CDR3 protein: CASSLAGQGFYEQYF
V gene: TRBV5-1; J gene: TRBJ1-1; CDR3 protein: CASSRGEDTEAFF
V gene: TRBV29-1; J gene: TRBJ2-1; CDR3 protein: CSAGQGSYNEQFF
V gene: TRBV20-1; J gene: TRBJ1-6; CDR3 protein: CSASDPKNSVNSPLHF